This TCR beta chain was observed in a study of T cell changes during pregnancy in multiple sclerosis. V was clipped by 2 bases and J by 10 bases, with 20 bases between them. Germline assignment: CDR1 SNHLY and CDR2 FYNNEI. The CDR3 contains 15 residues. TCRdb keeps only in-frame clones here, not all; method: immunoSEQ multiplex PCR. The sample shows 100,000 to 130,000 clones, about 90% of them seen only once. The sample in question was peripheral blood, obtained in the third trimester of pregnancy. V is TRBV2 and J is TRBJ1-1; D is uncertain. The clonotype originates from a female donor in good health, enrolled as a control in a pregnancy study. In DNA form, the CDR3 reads TGTGCCAGCAGTGAAAGCGGTCCGGGCAGCCTGAGAGCTTTCTTT. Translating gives CASSESGPGSLRAFF.